A single sample is the source of the 3 T cell receptor beta chains below, sequenced in a study of long-term antiretroviral therapy in people with HIV. At survey level, the immunoSEQ assay was run in its v3.0 version. The method was immunoSEQ multiplex PCR; TCRdb's version includes in-frame clones alone and lacks a portion of them. Of approximately 24,000 clones listed, approximately 80% are singletons. Sample: unsorted PBMCs, taken 4.4 years after starting antiretroviral therapy. The receptors shown here come from a man between 25 and 39 years old with HIV.

This chain joins TRBV7-9 and TRBJ1-1, with D perhaps TRBD1 (6 bases). V dropped 7 bases and J dropped 6 bases, with 15 bases sitting between them. This CDR3 spans 13 amino acids. Germline loops: CDR1 SEHNR, CDR2 FQNEAQ (reference sequence). The CDR3 DNA reads TGTGCCAGCATAGGGGGGGGTAGGGCTGAAGCTTTCTTT. Translated, it gives CASIGGGRAEAFF.

V is TRBV28 and J is TRBJ1-1, with D possibly matching TRBD1 (6 bases). The length of the CDR3 is 15 residues. Germline lookup yields CDR1 MDHEN and CDR2 SYDVKM. Trimming left V 7 bases short and J 1 base short, with 16 bases between. CDR3 in DNA: TGTGCCAGCAAGGGGGGGAGTCGGTCGAACACTGAAGCTTTCTTT. Protein sequence: CASKGGSRSNTEAFF.

V is TRBV7-2 and J is TRBJ1-3; weak D call: TRBD1 (6 bases). V lost 1 base and J 1 base, leaving 14 bases between the germline ends. From germline, CDR1 is SGHTA and CDR2 FQGNSA. The CDR3 contains 17 residues. The CDR3 coding sequence is TGTGCCAGCAGCTTAGGTGGGCAGGGGATTTCTGGAAACACCATATATTTT. It is translated as CASSLGGQGISGNTIYF. Together with reference TRBV7-2 and TRBJ1-3, the CDR3 gives the full variable domain: GAGVSQSPSNKVTEKGKDVELRCDPISGHTALYWYRQSLGQGLEFLIYFQGNSAPDKSGLPSDRFSAERTGGSVSTLTIQRTQQEDSAVYLCASSLGGQGISGNTIYFGEGSWLTVV.